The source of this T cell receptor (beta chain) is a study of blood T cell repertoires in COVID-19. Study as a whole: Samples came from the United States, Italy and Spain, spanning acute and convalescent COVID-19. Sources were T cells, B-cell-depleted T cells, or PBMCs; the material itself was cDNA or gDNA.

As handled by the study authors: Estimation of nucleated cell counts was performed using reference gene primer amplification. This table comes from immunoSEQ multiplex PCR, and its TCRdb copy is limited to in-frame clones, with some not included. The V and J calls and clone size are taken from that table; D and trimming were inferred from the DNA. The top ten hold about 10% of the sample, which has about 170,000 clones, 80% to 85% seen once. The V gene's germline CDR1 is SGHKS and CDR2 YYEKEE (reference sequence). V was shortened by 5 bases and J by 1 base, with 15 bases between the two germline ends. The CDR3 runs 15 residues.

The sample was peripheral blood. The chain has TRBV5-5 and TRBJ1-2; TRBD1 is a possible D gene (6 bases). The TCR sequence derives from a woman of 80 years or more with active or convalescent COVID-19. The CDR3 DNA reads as TGTGCCAGCAGGCGGTCAGGGGCCATTAACTATGGCTACACCTTC. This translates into CASRRSGAINYGYTF.